This T cell receptor beta chain was identified in a study of cytomegalovirus exposure and HLA in healthy donors. Findings of the study overall: Indistinguishable V segments such as TRBV6-2 and TRBV6-3 were excluded. Judged likely to be a sequencing artifact was a cluster of highly shared sequence variants. HLA alleles were associated with roughly 17,000 TCR beta sequences in a later analysis at 0.05 false discovery rate.

60 Vbeta and 13 Jbeta primers were used in PCR. Libraries were prepared by immunoSEQ multiplex PCR; TCRdb keeps only in-frame clonotypes and omits some of them. This sample has 200,000 to 300,000 clones; around 76% occur once, and the top ten carry around 5%. A note on this clone: Its matching antigen is unknown.

The CDR3 has 14 residues. V trimming: 5 bases; J trimming: 3 bases; junction bases outside the gene matches: 4. The germline gives CDR1 SEHNR, CDR2 FQNEAQ (reference sequence). In nominal health when sampled, donors likely had unrecorded immune exposures nonetheless. The TCR comes from a woman between 40 and 50 years old in good health and CMV-seropositive. The V gene is TRBV7-9, the J gene TRBJ2-5, with 9 bases lining up with TRBD1. The source material was PBMCs. CDR3 loop: CASSTRTGEETQYF. DNA of the CDR3: TGTGCCAGCAGCACGAGGACAGGGGAAGAGACCCAGTACTTC. The whole variable domain, filled in from reference TRBV7-9 and TRBJ2-5, reads DTGVSQNPRHKITKRGQNVTFRCDPISEHNRLYWYRQTLGQGPEFLTYFQNEAQLEKSRLLSDRFSAERPKGSFSTLEIQRTEQGDSAMYLCASSTRTGEETQYFGPGTRLLVL.